A single sample is the source of the 20 T cell receptor beta chains below, sequenced in a study of T cells in Graves' hyperthyroidism and ophthalmopathy. Amplified TCR beta CDR3 regions derived from RNA transcripts. HTBI primers were used for first-round RT-PCR of the TCR CDR3. From the multiplex PCR reads, TCRdb called clonotypes with MiXCR, one entry per CDR3 protein. Of more than 350,000 distinct CDR3 sequences in the sample, 13% to 15% were seen once. Sequenced: blood. These TCRs come from a woman aged 55-75 years with Graves' ophthalmopathy.

This clonotype showed up many times. The chain combines TRBV6-1 with TRBJ1-5, with 8 bases matching TRBD1. This CDR3 comprises 15 residues. The germline V gene has CDR1 MNHNS and CDR2 SASEGT. V was pared by 6 bases and J by 4 bases, with 8 bases of the junction left unmatched. CDR3 sequence reads: CASRQTGEANQPQHF. The CDR3 region has the DNA TGTGCCAGCAGGCAGACAGGGGAGGCGAATCAGCCCCAGCATTTT.

This clonotype has only a few counts. The V gene is TRBV15, the J gene TRBJ2-5; perhaps TRBD2 as D (7 bases). V was clipped by 0 bases and J by 3 bases, with 17 bases between them. From germline, CDR1 is LNHNV and CDR2 YYDKDF (reference sequence). CDR3 length: 17 residues. CDR3 DNA: TGTGCCACCAGCAGAGATCCCCTAGGGGGGGCTGAAGAGACCCAGTACTTC. Protein product: CATSRDPLGGAEETQYF. Filled out from reference TRBV15 and TRBJ2-5, the complete variable domain reads DAMVIQNPRYQVTQFGKPVTLSCSQTLNHNVMYWYQQKSSQAPKLLFHYYDKDFNNEADTPDNFQSRRPNTSFCFLDIRSPGLGDTAMYLCATSRDPLGGAEETQYFGPGTRLLVL.

This clonotype has a handful of counts. The chain has TRBV19 and TRBJ2-7, with 8 bases aligning to TRBD1. Trimming cost V 3 bases and J 1 base; bases outside gene matches: 2. The length of the CDR3 is 14 residues. The germline CDR1 and CDR2 sequences are LNHDA and SQIVND (reference sequence). The CDR3 reads CASSMRTGSYEQYF. In nucleotides, the CDR3 is TGTGCCAGTAGTATGAGGACAGGGTCCTACGAGCAGTACTTC.

This clonotype was counted a few times. Because the CDR3 is missing its conserved closing phenylalanine or tryptophan, this is likely a read error. The chain uses TRBV6-9 and TRBJ1-1, with a tentative D call TRBD1 (6 bases). Trimming left V 3 bases short and J 0 bases short, with 20 bases between. The CDR3 has 18 amino acids. CDR1 is MNHGY, CDR2 SVAAGI, per germline. CDR3 bases: TGTGCCAGCAGTTACTCGAATTCGGGGGGCAACCTGAACACTGAAGCTTTCCTT. As protein: CASSYSNSGGNLNTEAFL.

The gene calls are TRBV28 and TRBJ2-7; 11 bases fit TRBD2. CDR1 and CDR2 (germline): MDHEN, SYDVKM. V was clipped by 7 bases and J by 3 bases; unmatched bases: 2. The CDR3 spans 13 residues. The CDR3 sequence is CASTGTSGYEQYF. Written as DNA, the CDR3 is TGTGCCAGCACTGGGACTAGCGGCTACGAGCAGTACTTC. Filled out from reference TRBV28 and TRBJ2-7, the complete variable domain reads DVKVTQSSRYLVKRTGEKVFLECVQDMDHENMFWYRQDPGLGLRLIYFSYDVKMKEKGDIPEGYSVSREKKERFSLILESASTNQTSMYLCASTGTSGYEQYFGPGTRLTVT.

There are a few counts of this clonotype. The CDR3 here is CSARGRERHSYEQYF. Written as DNA, the CDR3 is TGCAGTGCTAGAGGTAGGGAGCGCCACTCCTACGAGCAGTACTTC. This chain joins TRBV20-1 and TRBJ2-7; TRBD2 might be the D (5 bases). CDR3 size: 15 residues. V lost 1 base to trimming and J lost 0 bases, with 13 bases between them. Germline V lookup: CDR1 DFQATT, CDR2 SNEGSKA (reference sequence).

The genes are TRBV7-6 and TRBJ2-1; perhaps TRBD2 as D (6 bases). Deletions cut 5 bases from V and 3 bases from J, with 20 bases between. In germline, CDR1 is SGHVS, CDR2 FNYEAQ. The CDR3 has 17 amino acids. DNA of the CDR3: TGTGCCAGCAGCCCCCGTGAGGAGGGCCGGGACTACAATGAGCAGTTCTTC. This encodes CASSPREEGRDYNEQFF. The whole variable domain, filled in from reference TRBV7-6 and TRBJ2-1, reads GAGVSQSPRYKVTKRGQDVALRCDPISGHVSLYWYRQALGQGPEFLTYFNYEAQQDKSGLPNDRFSAERPEGSISTLTIQRTEQRDSAMYRCASSPREEGRDYNEQFFGPGTRLTVL.

This chain connects TRBV11-3 to TRBJ2-2; D is possibly TRBD1 or TRBD2 (7 bases each). CDR1 and CDR2 (germline): SGHNT, YENEEA. The CDR3 sequence is 15 residues long. The V and J ends lost 4 bases and 6 bases respectively, with 15 bases between them. The CDR3 protein is CASSSSGGVSGELFF. The CDR3 DNA reads TGTGCCAGCAGCTCCTCAGGGGGGGTCTCCGGGGAGCTGTTTTTT.

This clonotype was seen repeatedly, ten times or more. This chain connects TRBV3-1 to TRBJ2-3, with D possibly being TRBD1 (6 bases). Germline V CDR1 and CDR2: LGHDT, YNNKEL (reference sequence). The CDR3 totals 14 residues. The V end lost 4 bases, the J end lost 10 bases, and 18 bases lay between the germline ends. CDR3 in DNA: TGTGCCAGCAGCCTAAGACAGGTTCCACAACCGCAGTATTTT. It is translated as CASSLRQVPQPQYF.

This clonotype was seen ten or more times. The chain combines TRBV7-6 with TRBJ2-1; D unresolved. V was clipped by 5 bases and J by 1 base, with 15 bases between them. Germline V gives CDR1 SGHVS, CDR2 FNYEAQ. CDR3 size: 16 residues. The DNA of the CDR3 is TGTGCCAGCAGCGCCTGGAGTGCCGGTTCCTACAATGAGCAGTTCTTC. Amino acid sequence: CASSAWSAGSYNEQFF. Full variable domain (rest looked up from reference TRBV7-6 and TRBJ2-1): GAGVSQSPRYKVTKRGQDVALRCDPISGHVSLYWYRQALGQGPEFLTYFNYEAQQDKSGLPNDRFSAERPEGSISTLTIQRTEQRDSAMYRCASSAWSAGSYNEQFFGPGTRLTVL.

The chain employs TRBV7-2 and TRBJ1-5, with 9 nucleotides matching TRBD1. Looked up from germline, CDR1 is SGHTA and CDR2 is FQGNSA. The ends lost 5 bases at V and 3 bases at J; junction bases unmatched: 5. The CDR3 loop spans 15 amino acids. The DNA for the CDR3 is TGTGCCAGCAGCGCGGGACAGGGTCTCAATCAGCCCCAGCATTTT. It specifies CASSAGQGLNQPQHF.

This clonotype has ten or more counts. The chain has TRBV6-5 and TRBJ1-1; 8 bases align to TRBD1. V trimming: 2 bases; J trimming: 5 bases; junction bases outside the gene matches: 1. Germline V gene data show CDR1 as MNHEY and CDR2 as SVGAGI. CDR3 length: 13 residues. The CDR3 loop is CASSYTGGTEAFF. The CDR3, as DNA: TGTGCCAGCAGTTACACAGGGGGAACTGAAGCTTTCTTT.

This clonotype was counted ten times or more. The V and J genes are TRBV18 and TRBJ2-7; possible D gene TRBD1, 5 bases. Per the germline V gene, CDR1 is KGHSH and CDR2 is LQKENI. Trimming pared 2 bases from V and 3 bases from J, leaving 14 bases between. The CDR3 extends over 15 amino acids. The CDR3 coding sequence is TGTGCCAGCTCACCAGAACAGGATGGATACTACGAGCAGTACTTC. As protein: CASSPEQDGYYEQYF.

This clonotype has more than one count but fewer than ten. The V call is TRBV19, the J call TRBJ2-1, with D perhaps matching TRBD1 or TRBD2 (5 bases each). The CDR3 sequence is 13 residues long. V was cut by 5 bases and J by 8 bases, with 13 bases left in between. Per the germline V gene, CDR1 is LNHDA and CDR2 is SQIVND (reference sequence). CDR3 residues: CASSPRDGDEQFF. As DNA, the CDR3 is TGTGCCAGTAGTCCCCGGGACGGCGATGAGCAGTTCTTC.

This clonotype showed up many times. V is TRBV20-1 and J is TRBJ2-1, with a weak D call TRBD2 (6 bases). The CDR3 sequence is 14 residues long. Germline loops: CDR1 DFQATT, CDR2 SNEGSKA (reference sequence). The V and J ends lost 5 bases and 0 bases respectively, with 11 bases between them. The CDR3 sequence: CSALRDSSYNEQFF. The CDR3 DNA sequence: TGCAGTGCTTTACGGGACTCCTCCTACAATGAGCAGTTCTTC.

Only a few counts were recorded for this clonotype. The chain's CDR3 is CSARDLIGDSRYEQYF. In nucleotides, the CDR3 is TGCAGTGCTAGAGATCTAATAGGGGACAGCCGCTACGAGCAGTACTTC. V is TRBV20-1 and J is TRBJ2-7; the match to TRBD1 covers 7 bases. With 0 bases clipped from V and 3 bases from J, the junction kept 11 bases outside the gene matches. CDR1 DFQATT and CDR2 SNEGSKA come from the germline V gene (reference sequence). CDR3 length equals 16 residues.

This clonotype has ten or more counts. V gene TRBV12-3 or TRBV12-4 combines with J gene TRBJ2-7; 10 nucleotides match TRBD2. CDR3 length: 15 residues. V was pared by 5 bases and J by 3 bases, with 7 bases of the junction left unmatched. CDR3 nucleotides: TGTGCCAGCAGTCCTCTAGCGGGAGTCTTCTACGAGCAGTACTTC. Protein product: CASSPLAGVFYEQYF.

The chain recombines TRBV20-1 with TRBJ2-4, with TRBD1 matching over 7 bases. Germline values: CDR1 DFQATT, CDR2 SNEGSKA (reference sequence). J gave up 3 bases and V 4 bases, and 6 bases lay outside the gene matches. There are 14 residues in the CDR3. CDR3 in DNA: TGCAGTGCTACCGGGACAGTGGGCAAAAACATTCAGTACTTC. It translates to CSATGTVGKNIQYF.

On this clonotype: It may be a read error: a sequence one base away is much more abundant. The chain employs TRBV3-1 and TRBJ1-1, with a tentative D call TRBD1 (5 bases). The V end lost 0 bases, the J end lost 3 bases, and 11 bases lay between the germline ends. Germline loops: CDR1 LGHDT, CDR2 YNNKEL (reference sequence). The CDR3 spans 15 residues. The CDR3 here is CASSQDGGRDTEAFF. In nucleotides, the CDR3 is TGTGCCAGCAGCCAAGATGGGGGGAGGGACACTGAAGCTTTCTTT.

This clonotype was detected many times. The genes are TRBV7-9 and TRBJ2-1, with D tentatively TRBD1 or TRBD2 (5 bases each). Germline values: CDR1 SEHNR, CDR2 FQNEAQ (reference sequence). This CDR3 has 15 residues. V gave up 4 bases and J gave up 8 bases, with 18 bases separating them. The CDR3 loop reads CASSSGLGPGDEQFF. The CDR3 DNA reads TGTGCCAGCAGCTCGGGATTGGGGCCCGGCGATGAGCAGTTCTTC.